The subject of this entry is one TCR beta chain. The sample belongs to a study of blood T cells in healthy people across ages. The CDR3 is 14 amino acids. From germline, CDR1 is MGHDK and CDR2 SYGVNS. The V and J ends lost 3 bases and 4 bases respectively, with 12 bases between them. PCR was performed a second time for about 7 to 12 cycles using a sample-barcoded 5' primer and a J-beta primer mix. Each sample provided no less than 2.5 million CDR3-containing paired-end reads. Using its own MiXCR run on the 5' RACE reads, TCRdb lists one record per CDR3 protein. The sample records about 630,000 distinct CDR3 sequences, around 21% being singletons.

Sequencing input: blood. The rearrangement joins TRBV25-1 to TRBJ1-2; D is unclear. The TCR sequence derives from a man between 65 and 85 years old in good health. Here the CDR3 DNA reads TGTGCCAGCAGTGATAGAGTCAGACCCTATGGCTACACCTTC. Translating gives CASSDRVRPYGYTF.